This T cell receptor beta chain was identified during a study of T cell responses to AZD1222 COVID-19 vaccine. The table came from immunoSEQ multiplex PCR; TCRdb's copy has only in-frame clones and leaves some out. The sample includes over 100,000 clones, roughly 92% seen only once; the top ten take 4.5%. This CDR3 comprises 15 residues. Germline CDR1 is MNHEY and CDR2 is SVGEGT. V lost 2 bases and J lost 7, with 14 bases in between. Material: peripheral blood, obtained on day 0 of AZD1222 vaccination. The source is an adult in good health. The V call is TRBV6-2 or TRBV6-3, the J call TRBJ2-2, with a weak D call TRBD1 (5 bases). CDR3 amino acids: CASSYQGLLGGELFF. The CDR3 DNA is TGTGCCAGCAGTTACCAGGGATTATTAGGCGGGGAGCTGTTTTTT.